This entry describes one T cell receptor beta chain. What it binds is not known. Amplification used 60 Vbeta primers and 13 Jbeta primers. Clones were read by immunoSEQ multiplex PCR, and TCRdb kept only the in-frame ones, dropping some. The table has roughly 160,000 clones, roughly four fifths seen once; the top ten hold about 4.4%. There are 13 residues in the CDR3. Germline values: CDR1 MNHEY, CDR2 SVGAGI. V lost 7 bases and J 3 bases, leaving 11 bases between the germline ends. The entry originates in a study of cytomegalovirus exposure and HLA in healthy donors. Study information: The study placed about 86% of its approximately 430 genotyped donors in the Caucasian-associated ancestry cluster. Regarding the study as a whole: In vitro experiments confirmed that three CMV-associated chains were specific for CMV antigens. In a later analysis, at a false discovery rate of 0.05, roughly 16,000 TCR beta sequences matched HLA alleles.

This TCR came from a man aged 35 to 55 in good health and CMV-seronegative. The specimen sequenced was PBMCs. This rearrangement joins TRBV6-5 to TRBJ2-3; no definite D call. The CDR3 sequence is CASMAVRTDTQYF. The CDR3 region has the DNA TGTGCCAGCATGGCGGTTCGGACAGATACGCAGTATTTT.